This T cell receptor (beta chain) is from a study of shared clonotypes between healthy human individuals. General study results and limits: Across four donors, naive CD4 shared roughly 5%, naive CD8 less than 4%, memory CD4 more than 2%, memory CD8 under 0.5%.

A note on this clone: Its target is not known. Other nucleotide sequences in the sample specify the same CDR3.

Libraries were prepared by immunoSEQ multiplex PCR; TCRdb keeps only in-frame clonotypes and omits some of them. This sample has some 1,600,000 clones; approximately 98% occur once, and the top ten carry around 0.47%. This CDR3 spans 14 amino acids. CDR1 and CDR2 (germline): SGHNT, YYREEE (reference sequence). V lost 0 bases and J 3 bases, leaving 10 bases between the germline ends. The clonotype originates from a man younger than 40 in good health. The sample comprised naive CD4+ T cells sorted from blood. The subset here: CD45RA+ positively selected. This chain links TRBV5-4 with TRBJ2-7; D perhaps matches TRBD2 (5 bases). This chain's CDR3 is CASSLEASSYEQYF. CDR3 in DNA: TGTGCCAGCAGCTTGGAGGCTAGCAGCTACGAGCAGTACTTC.